These 25 T cell receptor beta chains were all obtained from the same sample, sequenced in a study of patients and donors after allogeneic stem cell transplantation. TCRdb reanalysed the RT-PCR reads using MiXCR and keeps one entry per CDR3 protein. The table shows a few hundred thousand distinct CDR3 sequences, with 11% to 15% occurring only once. Sequenced: blood, either unsorted or a sorted T cell fraction (not recorded which). The receptors here all came from a human donor who was either an allogeneic HSCT recipient or a stem cell or donor lymphocyte infusion donor (not recorded which). It is not recorded whose cells these are; they may come from a transplant donor.

This clonotype was counted a few times. The chain carries TRBV5-1 and TRBJ2-7; 7 bases fit TRBD1. Germline trimming cut 0 bases from V and 2 bases from J; bases unmatched to any gene: 8. Germline CDR1 reads SGHRS; CDR2 reads YFSETQ. This CDR3 has 16 amino acids. The CDR3 coding sequence is TGCGCCAGCAGCTTGGGTCTCTCTCAGGGGGCCTACGAGCAGTACTTC. It encodes CASSLGLSQGAYEQYF. Variable domain in full (rest from reference TRBV5-1 and TRBJ2-7): KAGVTQTPRYLIKTRGQQVTLSCSPISGHRSVSWYQQTPGQGLQFLFEYFSETQRNKGNFPGRFSGRQFSNSRSEMNVSTLELGDSALYLCASSLGLSQGAYEQYFGPGTRLTVT.

The chain employs TRBV20-1 and TRBJ1-1; D not certain. In germline, CDR1 is DFQATT, CDR2 SNEGSKA (reference sequence). The CDR3 spans 14 residues. V lost 5 bases and J 1 base, leaving 14 bases between the germline ends. This CDR3 is CSAGVIGWNTEAFF. The CDR3 nucleotides read TGCAGTGCTGGAGTGATCGGATGGAACACTGAAGCTTTCTTT.

The CDR3: CASSQGTGENYGYTF. The CDR3 DNA reads as TGTGCCAGCAGCCAGGGGACAGGGGAAAACTATGGCTACACCTTC. This rearrangement joins TRBV4-2 to TRBJ1-2; TRBD1 aligns across 10 bases. CDR1 is LGHNA, CDR2 YNFKEQ, per germline. V gave up 3 bases and J gave up 2 bases; unmatched junction bases: 3. This CDR3 has 15 amino acids.

This clonotype was detected a few times. The chain has TRBV7-3 and TRBJ2-1; 9 nucleotides align to TRBD2. CDR3 size: 15 residues. Germline V lookup: CDR1 SGHTA, CDR2 FQGTGA. The V segment lost 1 base and the J segment 6 bases; nucleotides outside the gene matches: 4. CDR3 residues: CASSLSGRASNEQFF. The CDR3 coding sequence is TGTGCCAGCAGCTTAAGCGGGAGGGCCAGCAATGAGCAGTTCTTC.

The sample holds many counts of this clonotype. The chain combines TRBV5-6 with TRBJ2-7, with D unclear. Per the germline V gene, CDR1 is SGHDT and CDR2 is YYEEEE. The CDR3 is made up of 13 amino acids. V was trimmed by 4 bases and J by 5 bases, leaving 13 bases between them. DNA for the CDR3: TGTGCCAGCAGCCCCAGTGGATGGGACGAGCAGTACTTC. Translation gives CASSPSGWDEQYF. Complete variable domain (other parts from reference TRBV5-6 and TRBJ2-7): DAGVTQSPTHLIKTRGQQVTLRCSPKSGHDTVSWYQQALGQGPQFIFQYYEEEERQRGNFPDRFSGHQFPNYSSELNVNALLLGDSALYLCASSPSGWDEQYFGPGTRLTVT.

This clonotype has more than one count but fewer than ten. The chain couples TRBV20-1 to TRBJ2-3; D gene unclear. This CDR3 has 13 residues. The germline CDR1 and CDR2 sequences are DFQATT and SNEGSKA (reference sequence). V lost 1 base and J 4 bases, leaving 9 bases between the germline ends. In nucleotides, the CDR3 is TGCAGTGCTAGAGCTAGGGTCCCAGATACGCAGTATTTT. Translation gives CSARARVPDTQYF.

The rearrangement links TRBV20-1 to TRBJ2-5, with D possibly TRBD1 on 5 matching bases. CDR1 and CDR2 from the germline V gene are DFQATT and SNEGSKA (reference sequence). This CDR3 spans 12 amino acids. The V and J ends lost 3 bases and 7 bases respectively, with 12 bases between them. The CDR3 loop is CSASQGMATQYF. DNA for the CDR3: TGCAGTGCTAGCCAGGGAATGGCGACCCAGTACTTC.

This clonotype was seen only a few times. This chain connects TRBV5-1 to TRBJ2-3, with TRBD2 matching over 11 bases. CDR1 and CDR2 from the germline V gene are SGHRS and YFSETQ. This CDR3 region has 16 residues. Unmatched junction bases numbered 3, after V lost 2 bases and J lost 1 base. In DNA form, the CDR3 reads TGCGCCAGCAGCTTTAGCGGGGGGGTTGGCACAGATACGCAGTATTTT. Its protein is CASSFSGGVGTDTQYF.

V and J are TRBV11-2 and TRBJ1-5, with 9 bases that match TRBD1. Per the germline V gene, CDR1 is SGHAT and CDR2 is FQNNGV. V lost 5 bases to trimming and J lost 5 bases; unmatched junction nucleotides: 7. This CDR3 is 15 amino acids long. Here the CDR3 DNA reads TGTGCCAGCAGCGCCCTACAGGGGGCCTATCAGCCCCAGCATTTT. Amino acids: CASSALQGAYQPQHF.

This clonotype was observed many times. The chain recombines TRBV29-1 with TRBJ1-2, with 8 bases fitting TRBD1. Germline CDR1 and CDR2: SQVTM and ANQGSEA. This CDR3 contains 11 residues. The V and J ends lost 7 bases and 8 bases, in that order; junction bases with no gene match: 6. CDR3 in amino acids: CSARTGSGYTF. The CDR3, as DNA: TGCAGCGCCCGGACAGGGTCCGGCTACACCTTC.

This clonotype was observed a few times. As DNA, the CDR3 is TGCGCCAGCAGCCAAGATCATGCAGGGGATTTGGACATTCAGTACTTC. It translates to CASSQDHAGDLDIQYF. The genes are TRBV4-3 and TRBJ2-4; maybe TRBD1 (6 bases). Germline CDR1 LGHNA, CDR2 YSLEER. The CDR3 runs to 16 residues. Trimming took 0 bases from V and 8 from J, leaving 17 bases between them.

The J gene is TRBJ1-5, the V gene TRBV6-1, with 9 bases that match TRBD1. This CDR3 is 17 amino acids long. The ends lost 4 bases at V and 0 bases at J; junction bases unmatched: 7. Looked up from germline, CDR1 is MNHNS and CDR2 is SASEGT. The CDR3 is CASSVGQGLSSNQPQHF. CDR3 nucleotide sequence: TGTGCCAGCAGTGTCGGACAGGGGCTCTCTAGCAATCAGCCCCAGCATTTT.

This clonotype was seen a handful of times. The V call is TRBV13, the J call TRBJ1-1; 9 bases map to TRBD1. Trimming took 5 bases from V and 0 from J; bases not matched to a gene: 7. The germline V gene encodes CDR1 PRHDT and CDR2 FYEKMQ (reference sequence). The length of the CDR3 is 16 residues. CDR3 in amino acids: CASSLGTGLMNTEAFF. The CDR3 DNA is TGTGCCAGCAGCCTGGGGACAGGGCTTATGAACACTGAAGCTTTCTTT.

The rearrangement joins TRBV24-1 to TRBJ1-1, with D possibly being TRBD1 (6 bases). The germline gives CDR1 KGHDR, CDR2 SFDVKD. V was cut by 4 bases and J by 1 base, with 12 bases left in between. CDR3 length: 15 amino acids. CDR3 in amino acids: CATSDPPDRNTEAFF. The CDR3 DNA reads TGTGCCACCAGTGACCCCCCGGACAGGAACACTGAAGCTTTCTTT.

This clonotype came up a few times. This chain joins TRBV2 and TRBJ1-6, with D perhaps TRBD1 (5 bases). The V end lost 5 bases, the J end lost 10 bases, and 15 bases lay between the germline ends. Per the germline V gene, CDR1 is SNHLY and CDR2 is FYNNEI. This CDR3 has 14 amino acids. The CDR3 DNA reads TGTGCCAGCAGTCTGGGGGGTAGCCAATCACCCCTCCACTTT. Encoded protein: CASSLGGSQSPLHF. The full variable domain, rest sourced from reference TRBV2 and TRBJ1-6, is EPEVTQTPSHQVTQMGQEVILRCVPISNHLYFYWYRQILGQKVEFLVSFYNNEISEKSEIFDDQFSVERPDGSNFTLKIRSTKLEDSAMYFCASSLGGSQSPLHFGNGTRLTVT.

This clonotype was picked up a small number of times. The chain employs TRBV5-1 and TRBJ2-3; 8 bases align to TRBD2. The V and J ends lost 3 bases and 0 bases, in that order; junction bases with no gene match: 6. This CDR3 is 16 amino acids long. CDR1 SGHRS and CDR2 YFSETQ come from the germline V gene. The CDR3 protein is CASSSSLAGSTDTQYF. As DNA, the CDR3 is TGCGCCAGCAGCTCCTCCTTAGCGGGGAGCACAGATACGCAGTATTTT.

In this sample, this clonotype turned up a few times. The chain is built from TRBV5-6 and TRBJ1-3; the D is unclear. Trimming cost V 0 bases and J 0 bases, with 7 bases left between them. This CDR3 has 15 residues. The germline V gene encodes CDR1 SGHDT and CDR2 YYEEEE. Here the CDR3 DNA reads TGTGCCAGCAGCTTGGAGAACCACTCTGGAAACACCATATATTTT. It codes for CASSLENHSGNTIYF.

This clonotype was seen at least ten times. This chain uses TRBV4-1 with TRBJ2-3, with D uncertain. V was cut by 4 bases and J by 6 bases, with 11 bases left in between. The CDR3 loop spans 13 amino acids. Germline V gene data show CDR1 as MGHRA and CDR2 as YSYEKL. The CDR3 sequence: CASSPPMRDTQYF. As DNA, the CDR3 is TGCGCCAGCAGCCCCCCAATGAGGGATACGCAGTATTTT.

This clonotype was counted a few times. The chain is built from TRBV9 and TRBJ2-3; D is undetermined. Germline CDR1 is SGDLS and CDR2 is YYNGEE. This CDR3 is built from 17 residues. Trimming took off 0 bases at V and 4 bases at J, with 18 bases between the two ends. CDR3 loop: CASSVEISANKPDTQYF. The CDR3, as DNA: TGTGCCAGCAGCGTAGAGATTTCGGCTAATAAGCCAGATACGCAGTATTTT.

The chain links TRBV20-1 to TRBJ1-5; D perhaps matches TRBD1 (5 bases). Trimming removed 5 bases at V and 0 bases at J, with 11 bases between. The CDR3 covers 14 residues. CDR1 and CDR2 (germline): DFQATT, SNEGSKA (reference sequence). As DNA, the CDR3 is TGCAGTGCTCTGCTGGACATTAGCAATCAGCCCCAGCATTTT. Its translation: CSALLDISNQPQHF.

In this sample, this clonotype turned up many times. The chain carries TRBV5-1 and TRBJ2-2, with 12 bases lining up with TRBD2. V was clipped by 4 bases and J by 7 bases; unmatched bases: 11. The CDR3 loop spans 17 amino acids. CDR1 is SGHRS, CDR2 YFSETQ, per germline. DNA for the CDR3: TGCGCCAGCAGCGGCCAAAGACTAGCGGGAGTTCACGGGGAGCTGTTTTTT. Its protein product is CASSGQRLAGVHGELFF.

This clonotype was seen many times. V gene TRBV5-1 combines with J gene TRBJ2-5; TRBD1 might be the D (5 bases). This CDR3 is built from 13 residues. The germline V gene encodes CDR1 SGHRS and CDR2 YFSETQ. V was clipped by 4 bases and J by 5 bases, with 12 bases between them. Written as DNA, the CDR3 is TGCGCCAGCAGCACCCGACAGAAGGAGACCCAGTACTTC. Protein product: CASSTRQKETQYF. The full variable domain, rest sourced from reference TRBV5-1 and TRBJ2-5, is KAGVTQTPRYLIKTRGQQVTLSCSPISGHRSVSWYQQTPGQGLQFLFEYFSETQRNKGNFPGRFSGRQFSNSRSEMNVSTLELGDSALYLCASSTRQKETQYFGPGTRLLVL.

This clonotype was seen at least ten times. V gene TRBV21-1 combines with J gene TRBJ2-5; the table's D call, TRBD1, was not checked against the DNA. TRBV21-1 is classified as a pseudogene. CDR3 size: 15 residues. CDR3 DNA: TGTGCCAGCAGCAAAGCATGGGGCGAGGTAGCGACCCAGTACTTC. Residues: CASSKAWGEVATQYF.

The chain has TRBV5-1 and TRBJ2-1; TRBD2 agrees at 9 bases. V lost 0 bases, J lost 7 bases, and 8 bases stayed unmatched. The CDR3 length is 16 residues. Germline CDR1 reads SGHRS; CDR2 reads YFSETQ. In DNA, the CDR3 is TGCGCCAGCAGCTTGGATCAGGCGACTAGCGGAAATGAGCAGTTCTTC. Protein product: CASSLDQATSGNEQFF.

In this sample, this clonotype turned up many times. The J gene is TRBJ2-1, the V gene TRBV5-1; D uncertain. CDR1 and CDR2 from the germline V gene are SGHRS and YFSETQ. Trimming shortened V by 0 bases and J by 0 bases, and 10 bases separated the two germline ends. The CDR3 consists of 16 residues. CDR3 DNA sequence: TGCGCCAGCAGCTTGGCCAGTTTGAGCTCCTACAATGAGCAGTTCTTC. This gives the protein CASSLASLSSYNEQFF.